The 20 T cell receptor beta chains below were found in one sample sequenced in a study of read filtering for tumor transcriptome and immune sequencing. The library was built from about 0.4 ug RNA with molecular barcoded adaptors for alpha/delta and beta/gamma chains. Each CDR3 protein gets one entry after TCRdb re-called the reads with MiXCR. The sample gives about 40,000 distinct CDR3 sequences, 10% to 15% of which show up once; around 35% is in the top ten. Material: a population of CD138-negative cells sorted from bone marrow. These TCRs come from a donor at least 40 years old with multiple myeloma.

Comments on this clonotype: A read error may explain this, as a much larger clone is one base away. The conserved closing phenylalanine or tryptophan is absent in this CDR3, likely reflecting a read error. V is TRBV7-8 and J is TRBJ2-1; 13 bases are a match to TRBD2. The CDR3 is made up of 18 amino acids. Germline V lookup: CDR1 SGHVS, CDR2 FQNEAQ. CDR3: CASSSRTSGGFSYNEQFL. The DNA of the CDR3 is TGCGCCAGCAGCTCTAGGACTAGCGGGGGCTTCTCCTACAATGAGCAGTTCCTC.

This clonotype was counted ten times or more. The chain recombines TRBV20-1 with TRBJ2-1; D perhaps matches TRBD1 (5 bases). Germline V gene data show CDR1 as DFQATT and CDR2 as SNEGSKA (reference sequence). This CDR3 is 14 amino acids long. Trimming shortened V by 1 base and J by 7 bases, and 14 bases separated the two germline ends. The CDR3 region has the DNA TGCAGTGCTAGAGCTCCAGGGCGAAGGAATGAGCAGTTCTTC. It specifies CSARAPGRRNEQFF.

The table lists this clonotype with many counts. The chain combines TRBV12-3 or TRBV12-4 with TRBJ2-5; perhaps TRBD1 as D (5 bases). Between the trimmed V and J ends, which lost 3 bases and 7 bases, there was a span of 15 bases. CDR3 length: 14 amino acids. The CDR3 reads CASSFIQGISTQYF. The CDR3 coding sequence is TGTGCCAGCAGTTTTATCCAGGGTATTTCGACCCAGTACTTC.

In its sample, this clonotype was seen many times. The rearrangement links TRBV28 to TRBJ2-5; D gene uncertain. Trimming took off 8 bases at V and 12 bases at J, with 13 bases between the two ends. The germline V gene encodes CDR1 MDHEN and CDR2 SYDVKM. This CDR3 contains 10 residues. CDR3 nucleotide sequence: TGTGCCAGCTTCCAGACCCAGAAGTACTTC. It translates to CASFQTQKYF.

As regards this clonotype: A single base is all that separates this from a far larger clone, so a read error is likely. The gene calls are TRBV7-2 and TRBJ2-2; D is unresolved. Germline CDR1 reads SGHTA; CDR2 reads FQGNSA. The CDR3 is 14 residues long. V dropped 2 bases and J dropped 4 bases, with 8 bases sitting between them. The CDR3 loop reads CASSLRRITGELFF. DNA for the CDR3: TGTGCCAGCAGCTTAAGAAGGATCACCGGGGAGCTGTTTTTT.

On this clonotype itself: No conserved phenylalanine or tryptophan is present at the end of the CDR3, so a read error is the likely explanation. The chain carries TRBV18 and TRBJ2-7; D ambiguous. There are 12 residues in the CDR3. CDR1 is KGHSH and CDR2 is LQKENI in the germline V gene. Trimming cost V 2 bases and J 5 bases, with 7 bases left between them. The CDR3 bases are TGTGCCAGCTCACCATCCCTTGACGAGCAGTACTCC. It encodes CASSPSLDEQYS.

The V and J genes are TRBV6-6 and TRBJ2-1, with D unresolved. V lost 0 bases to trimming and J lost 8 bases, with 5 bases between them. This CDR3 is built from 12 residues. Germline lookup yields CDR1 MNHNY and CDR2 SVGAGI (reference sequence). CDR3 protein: CASSYSIYEQFF. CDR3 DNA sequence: TGTGCCAGCAGTTACTCGATATATGAGCAGTTCTTC.

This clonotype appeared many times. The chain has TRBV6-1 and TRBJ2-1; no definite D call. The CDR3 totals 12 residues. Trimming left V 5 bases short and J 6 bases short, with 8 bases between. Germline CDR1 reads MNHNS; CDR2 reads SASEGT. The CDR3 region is CASSLSGNEQFF. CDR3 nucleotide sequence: TGTGCCAGCAGTTTGTCCGGCAATGAGCAGTTCTTC.

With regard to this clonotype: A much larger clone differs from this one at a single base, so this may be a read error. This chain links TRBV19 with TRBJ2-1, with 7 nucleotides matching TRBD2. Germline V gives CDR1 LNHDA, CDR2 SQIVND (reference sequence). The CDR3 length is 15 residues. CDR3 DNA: TGTGCCAGTAGTATTCGACTAGCAGGCTACAATGAGCAGTCCTTC. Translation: CASSIRLAGYNEQSF. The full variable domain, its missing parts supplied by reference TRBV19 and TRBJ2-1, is DGGITQSPKYLFRKEGQNVTLSCEQNLNHDAMYWYRQDPGQGLRLIYYSQIVNDFQKGDIAEGYSVSREKKESFPLTVTSAQKNPTAFYLCASSIRLAGYNEQSFGPGTRLTVL.

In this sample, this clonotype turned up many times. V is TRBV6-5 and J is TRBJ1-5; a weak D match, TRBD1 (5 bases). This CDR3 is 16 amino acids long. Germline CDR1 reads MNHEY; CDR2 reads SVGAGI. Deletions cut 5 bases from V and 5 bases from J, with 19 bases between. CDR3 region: CASSPAWGRGDQPQHF. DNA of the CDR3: TGTGCCAGCAGTCCCGCATGGGGTAGAGGGGATCAGCCCCAGCATTTT.

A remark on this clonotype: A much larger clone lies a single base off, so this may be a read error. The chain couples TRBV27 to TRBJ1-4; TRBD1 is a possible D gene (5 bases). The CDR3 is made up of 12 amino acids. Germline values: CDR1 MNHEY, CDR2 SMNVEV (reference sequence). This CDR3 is CASSRENEKRFF. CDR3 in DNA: TGTGCCAGCAGCAGGGAGAACGAAAAACGGTTTTTT.

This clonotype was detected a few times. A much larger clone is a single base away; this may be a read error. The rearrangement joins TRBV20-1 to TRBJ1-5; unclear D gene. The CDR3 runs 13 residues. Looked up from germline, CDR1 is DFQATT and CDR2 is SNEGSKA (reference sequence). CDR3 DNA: TGCAGTGTTAGAGATGGATGGGATCAGCCCCAGCATTTT. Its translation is CSVRDGWDQPQHF.

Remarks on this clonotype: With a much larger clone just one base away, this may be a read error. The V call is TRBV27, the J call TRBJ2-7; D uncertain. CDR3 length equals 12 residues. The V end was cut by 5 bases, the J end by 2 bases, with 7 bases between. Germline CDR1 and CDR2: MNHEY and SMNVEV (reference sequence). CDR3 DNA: TGTGCCAGCAGTCCACCGCCCTACGAGCAGTACTTC. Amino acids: CASSPPPYEQYF.

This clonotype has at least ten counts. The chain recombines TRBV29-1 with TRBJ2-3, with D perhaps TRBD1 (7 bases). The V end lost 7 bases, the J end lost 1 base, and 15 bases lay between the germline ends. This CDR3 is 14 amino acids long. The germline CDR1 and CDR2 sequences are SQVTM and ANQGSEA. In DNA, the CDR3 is TGCAGCGCTCGGACAGGAGGGCGCACAGATACGCAGTATTTT. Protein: CSARTGGRTDTQYF.

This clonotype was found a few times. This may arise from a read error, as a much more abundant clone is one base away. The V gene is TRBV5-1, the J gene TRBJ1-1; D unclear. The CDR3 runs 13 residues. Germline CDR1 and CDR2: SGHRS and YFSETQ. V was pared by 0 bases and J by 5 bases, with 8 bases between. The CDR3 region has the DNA TGCGCCAGCAGCTTGGGTTGGCTTACTGAAGCTTTCTTT. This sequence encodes CASSLGWLTEAFF.

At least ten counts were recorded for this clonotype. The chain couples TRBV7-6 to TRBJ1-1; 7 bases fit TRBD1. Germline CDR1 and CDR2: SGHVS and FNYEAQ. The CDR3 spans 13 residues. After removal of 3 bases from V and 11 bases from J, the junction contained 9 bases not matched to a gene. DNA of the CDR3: TGTGCCAGCAGCTTGGGTGGTACAGGGGACGCTTTCTTT. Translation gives CASSLGGTGDAFF.

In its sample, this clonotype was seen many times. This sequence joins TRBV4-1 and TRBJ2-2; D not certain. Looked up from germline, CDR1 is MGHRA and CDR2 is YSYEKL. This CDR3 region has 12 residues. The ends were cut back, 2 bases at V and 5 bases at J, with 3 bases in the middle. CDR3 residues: CASSQRTGELFF. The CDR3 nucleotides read TGCGCCAGCAGCCAACGGACCGGGGAGCTGTTTTTT.

CDR3 region: CASSLVGSRGDTQYF. DNA for the CDR3: TGTGCCAGCAGCTTAGTGGGTTCGAGGGGCGATACGCAGTATTTT. V and J are TRBV7-8 and TRBJ2-3; D assignment may be TRBD1 or TRBD2 (5 bases each). Trimming cost V 1 base and J 6 bases, with 14 bases left between them. This CDR3 has 15 amino acids. Per germline, CDR1 SGHVS and CDR2 FQNEAQ.

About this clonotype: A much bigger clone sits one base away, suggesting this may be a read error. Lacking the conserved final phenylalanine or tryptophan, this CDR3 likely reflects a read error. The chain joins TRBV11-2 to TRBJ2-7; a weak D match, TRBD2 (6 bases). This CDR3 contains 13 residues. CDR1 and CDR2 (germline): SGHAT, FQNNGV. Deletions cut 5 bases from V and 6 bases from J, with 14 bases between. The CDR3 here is CASSPGTALEQYS. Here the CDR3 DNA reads TGTGCCAGCAGCCCCGGGACTGCCCTCGAGCAGTACTCC.

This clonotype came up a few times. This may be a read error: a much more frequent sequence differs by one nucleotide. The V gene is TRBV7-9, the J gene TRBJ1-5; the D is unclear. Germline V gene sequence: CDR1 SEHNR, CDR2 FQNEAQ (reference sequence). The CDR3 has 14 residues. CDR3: CASSLGSPNQSQHF. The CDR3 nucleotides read TGTGCCAGCAGCTTAGGCAGCCCCAATCAGTCCCAGCATTTT.